The entry below describes one T cell receptor (beta chain). This entry comes from a study of T cells expressing NK-cell markers. Germline V CDR1 and CDR2: MDHEN, SYDVKM. The CDR3 spans 12 residues. Reanalyzing the 5' RACE reads, TCRdb keeps one entry per CDR3 protein, without DNA. This table holds 440,000 or so distinct CDR3 sequences. V is TRBV28 and J is TRBJ2-7. Material for sequencing was blood T cells: a sorted CD56 or NKG2C T cell subset, CD4+ or CD8+ T cells, or bulk PBMC T cells (not recorded which). The clonotype originates from a woman between 18 and 75 years old in good health. The CDR3 is CASSLVRYEQYF.